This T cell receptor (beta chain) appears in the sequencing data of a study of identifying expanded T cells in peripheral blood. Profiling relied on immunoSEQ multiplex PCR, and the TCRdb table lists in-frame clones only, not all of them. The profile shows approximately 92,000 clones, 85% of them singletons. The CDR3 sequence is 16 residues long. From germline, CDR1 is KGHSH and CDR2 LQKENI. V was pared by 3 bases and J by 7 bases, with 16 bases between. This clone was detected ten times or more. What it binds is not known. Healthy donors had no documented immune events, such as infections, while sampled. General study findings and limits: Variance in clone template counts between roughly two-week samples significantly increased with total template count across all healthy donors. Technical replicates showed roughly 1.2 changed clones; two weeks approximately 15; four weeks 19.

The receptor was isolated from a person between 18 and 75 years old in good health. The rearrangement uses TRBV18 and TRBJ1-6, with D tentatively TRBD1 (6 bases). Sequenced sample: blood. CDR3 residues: CASSPGQGMGNSPLHF. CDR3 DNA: TGTGCCAGCTCACCCGGGCAGGGGATGGGAAATTCACCCCTCCACTTT.